A single sample gave rise to the 23 T cell receptor beta chains below, sequenced in a study of shared clonotypes between healthy human individuals. TCRdb's table, derived via immunoSEQ multiplex PCR, lists solely in-frame clones and lacks some. The sample lists around 2,000,000 clones, 85% to 95% occurring once. Sequencing was carried out using naive CD4+ T cells sorted from blood. Stated subset: CD45RA+ positively selected. These receptors originate from a man in his late teens or twenties in good health.

The chain is built from TRBV29-1 and TRBJ2-1, with a tentative D call TRBD2 (6 bases). Germline V lookup: CDR1 SQVTM, CDR2 ANQGSEA. Trimming took 4 bases from V and 5 from J, leaving 15 bases between them. The CDR3 has 14 residues. For the CDR3, the DNA is TGCAGCGTTGGACGGGACTCGAACAACAATGAGCAGTTCTTC. It specifies CSVGRDSNNNEQFF.

The chain couples TRBV7-9 to TRBJ1-3; D gene ambiguous. The length of the CDR3 is 16 residues. The V gene lost 5 bases and the J gene lost 0 bases, with 14 bases spanning the gap. Looked up from germline, CDR1 is SEHNR and CDR2 is FQNEAQ (reference sequence). Written as DNA, the CDR3 is TGTGCCAGCAGCGAATCTCTTGTGAGCTCTGGAAACACCATATATTTT. This encodes CASSESLVSSGNTIYF.

The rearrangement uses TRBV7-4 and TRBJ2-7; D possibly uses TRBD1 or TRBD2 (5 bases each). V gave up 3 bases and J gave up 6 bases, with 21 bases separating them. The germline gives CDR1 SGHVT, CDR2 SQSDAQ. The CDR3 length is 16 residues. CDR3 coding DNA: TGTGCCAGCAGCTTCCGCTGGGACGTTGCGGTGGGCGAGCAGTACTTC. Amino acid sequence: CASSFRWDVAVGEQYF.

V is TRBV4-2 and J is TRBJ2-6, with D perhaps TRBD1 (6 bases). CDR3 length: 16 residues. The V gene lost 3 bases and the J gene lost 2 bases, with 11 bases spanning the gap. Per the germline V gene, CDR1 is LGHNA and CDR2 is YNFKEQ. CDR3: CASSHLTGPGANVLTF. CDR3 DNA sequence: TGTGCCAGCAGCCACCTTACAGGGCCTGGGGCCAACGTCCTGACTTTC.

J is TRBJ2-2 and V is TRBV5-1; 10 bases fit TRBD1. CDR3 length: 15 amino acids. V lost 4 bases and J lost 6; bases outside the gene matches: 6. Germline CDR1 is SGHRS and CDR2 is YFSETQ. CDR3 amino acids: CASSARTGGPGELFF. CDR3 DNA sequence: TGCGCCAGCAGCGCCCGGACAGGGGGGCCCGGGGAGCTGTTTTTT.

The chain combines TRBV28 with TRBJ1-2; D may be TRBD1 (5 bases). The CDR3 contains 14 residues. Between the trimmed V and J ends, which lost 6 bases and 4 bases, there was a span of 15 bases. Germline assignment: CDR1 MDHEN and CDR2 SYDVKM. For the CDR3, the DNA is TGTGCCAGCAGCTACCCTCAGGGACTCTATGGCTACACCTTC. Translation: CASSYPQGLYGYTF.

CDR3 residues: CASSFTMNTGELFF. In nucleotides, the CDR3 is TGTGCCAGCAGCTTCACAATGAACACCGGGGAGCTGTTTTTT. The rearrangement joins TRBV7-2 to TRBJ2-2; D remains ambiguous. The CDR3 is made up of 14 amino acids. The germline V gene has CDR1 SGHTA and CDR2 FQGNSA. The germline V and J ends were trimmed by 3 bases and 1 base, with 6 bases remaining between them.

The rearrangement links TRBV15 to TRBJ2-7, with TRBD2 matching 12 bases. The CDR3 consists of 13 residues. Trimming took 8 bases from V and 6 from J; bases not matched to a gene: 5. The germline V gene has CDR1 LNHNV and CDR2 YYDKDF (reference sequence). CDR3 nucleotide sequence: TGTGCCACCCGACTAGCGGGAGAGTTCGAGCAGTACTTC. Protein: CATRLAGEFEQYF.

The V call is TRBV27, the J call TRBJ1-6; D remains unclear. This CDR3 is built from 14 residues. V dropped 4 bases and J dropped 4 bases, with 8 bases sitting between them. Germline-derived CDR1 and CDR2 are MNHEY and SMNVEV (reference sequence). The CDR3 reads CASSSDGYNSPLHF. The CDR3 nucleotides are TGTGCCAGCAGTTCGGACGGTTATAATTCACCCCTCCACTTT.

The rearrangement joins TRBV25-1 to TRBJ2-3; D perhaps matches TRBD1 (5 bases). The CDR3 is 13 amino acids. V dropped 3 bases and J dropped 1 base, with 5 bases sitting between them. Per germline, CDR1 MGHDK and CDR2 SYGVNS. CDR3 region: CASSDRGTDTQYF. CDR3 DNA: TGTGCCAGCAGTGACAGGGGCACAGATACGCAGTATTTT.

The CDR3 loop is CAISERNPAGTDTQYF. CDR3 DNA: TGTGCCATCAGTGAGCGGAATCCAGCGGGCACAGATACGCAGTATTTT. The J gene is TRBJ2-3, the V gene TRBV10-3; D possibly corresponds to TRBD2 (5 bases). The CDR3 spans 16 residues. The V gene lost 2 bases and the J gene lost 1 base, with 13 bases spanning the gap. The germline V gene encodes CDR1 ENHRY and CDR2 SYGVKD.

The rearrangement joins TRBV5-1 to TRBJ2-3, with 12 bases aligning to TRBD2. The CDR3 runs 18 residues. Germline V gene sequence: CDR1 SGHRS, CDR2 YFSETQ. The junction had 9 bases not matched to a gene; V was cut back by 0 bases and J by 4 bases. CDR3 region: CASSLAKTSGGIPDTQYF. CDR3 DNA sequence: TGCGCCAGCAGCTTGGCCAAAACTAGCGGGGGGATCCCAGATACGCAGTATTTT.

This clone was picked up one time. The CDR3 spells CASSLSGTEYGYTF. Here the CDR3 DNA reads TGTGCCAGCAGCTTATCCGGGACAGAATATGGCTACACCTTC. This chain links TRBV7-9 with TRBJ1-2; TRBD1 matches at 7 bases. The CDR3 runs to 14 residues. Germline V lookup: CDR1 SEHNR, CDR2 FQNEAQ (reference sequence). V shed 2 bases and J 5 bases; nucleotides not matched to a gene: 5. Supplemented by reference TRBV7-9 and TRBJ1-2, the full variable domain reads DTGVSQNPRHKITKRGQNVTFRCDPISEHNRLYWYRQTLGQGPEFLTYFQNEAQLEKSRLLSDRFSAERPKGSFSTLEIQRTEQGDSAMYLCASSLSGTEYGYTFGSGTRLTVV.

This chain links TRBV21-1 with TRBJ2-1; TRBD2, the table's D call, was not compared with the DNA. TRBV21-1 is assigned pseudogene status. The CDR3 is 21 residues long. For the CDR3, the DNA is TGTGCCAGCAGCAAAGGGGCCTCCGGGACTAGCGGGATCCTGACGCTTAATGAGCAGTTCTTC. It yields the protein CASSKGASGTSGILTLNEQFF.

V is TRBV2 and J is TRBJ1-6; 9 positions agree with TRBD1. J gave up 7 bases and V 3 bases, and 4 bases lay outside the gene matches. Germline V gene sequence: CDR1 SNHLY, CDR2 FYNNEI. The CDR3 sequence is 15 residues long. CDR3 in DNA: TGTGCCAGCAGTGAGGCCGGGACAGGGAATTCACCCCTCCACTTT. This encodes CASSEAGTGNSPLHF.

This chain uses TRBV6-1 with TRBJ2-5; the D is unclear. The CDR3 extends over 15 amino acids. The V gene lost 7 bases and the J gene lost 1 base, with 16 bases spanning the gap. Germline V gene sequence: CDR1 MNHNS, CDR2 SASEGT. CDR3 amino acids: CASKLEPTFQETQYF. For the CDR3, the DNA is TGTGCCAGCAAGTTGGAACCCACCTTCCAAGAGACCCAGTACTTC.

This chain connects TRBV30 to TRBJ2-2; 10 bases align to TRBD2. This CDR3 contains 16 residues. Trimming took 5 bases from V and 3 from J; bases not matched to a gene: 9. The V gene's germline CDR1 is GTSNPN and CDR2 SVGIG (reference sequence). The CDR3 DNA sequence: TGTGCCTGGCTAGCGGGAGTCGCTCTCCACACCGGGGAGCTGTTTTTT. Encoded protein: CAWLAGVALHTGELFF.

The V and J genes are TRBV7-9 and TRBJ2-7, with 9 bases aligning to TRBD1. Germline V gene sequence: CDR1 SEHNR, CDR2 FQNEAQ (reference sequence). The CDR3 contains 16 residues. With 5 bases clipped from V and 4 bases from J, the junction kept 12 bases outside the gene matches. CDR3 amino acids: CASSATGTGNGYEQYF. In DNA form, the CDR3 reads TGTGCCAGCAGCGCCACCGGGACAGGGAATGGGTACGAGCAGTACTTC.

The V and J genes are TRBV9 and TRBJ1-6, with 7 positions matching TRBD1. The CDR3 totals 18 residues. Germline V lookup: CDR1 SGDLS, CDR2 YYNGEE. The J segment lost 10 bases and the V segment lost 0 bases, leaving 16 bases of the junction unmatched. In DNA form, the CDR3 reads TGTGCCAGCAGCGTAGAGACCCCGGACAGGTCGGCCGACTCACCCCTCCACTTT. The encoded protein is CASSVETPDRSADSPLHF.

On this clone itself: One junction end does not reproduce the germline sequence, and a read error may be involved. This sequence joins TRBV6-6 and TRBJ2-1; TRBD1 might be the D (5 bases). The CDR3 is made up of 11 amino acids. Germline V gene data show CDR1 as MNHNY and CDR2 as SVGAGI (reference sequence). DNA of the CDR3: TGTGCCAGCAGTTACTCGGGGCAACCAGTCTTC. Its translation: CASSYSGQPVF.

The chain recombines TRBV6-6 with TRBJ1-4; D might be TRBD1 (5 bases). V dropped 2 bases and J dropped 5 bases, with 15 bases sitting between them. The CDR3 is 16 amino acids. Germline CDR1 is MNHNY and CDR2 is SVGAGI (reference sequence). The DNA of the CDR3 is TGTGCCAGCAGTTACCGGGGGGGTGGAGGGAATGAAAAACTGTTTTTT. Residues: CASSYRGGGGNEKLFF.

This CDR3 reads CAWSPQQETQYF. The CDR3 DNA follows: TGTGCCTGGAGTCCCCAACAAGAGACCCAGTACTTC. This sequence joins TRBV30 and TRBJ2-5; no definite D call. V was trimmed by 2 bases and J by 2 bases, leaving 6 bases between them. CDR1 and CDR2 (germline): GTSNPN, SVGIG (reference sequence). This CDR3 is 12 amino acids long.

The chain carries TRBV30 and TRBJ2-7; 11 positions match TRBD1. V shed 5 bases and J 2 bases; nucleotides not matched to a gene: 8. Germline values: CDR1 GTSNPN, CDR2 SVGIG (reference sequence). This CDR3 spans 15 amino acids. The CDR3 sequence is CAWSFPGQGAYEQYF. The CDR3 DNA sequence: TGTGCCTGGTCCTTTCCGGGACAGGGGGCCTACGAGCAGTACTTC.